This T cell receptor (beta chain) was captured in a study of cytomegalovirus exposure and HLA in healthy donors. Study findings and constraints: The HLA-A and HLA-B alleles of most subjects were reportedly predicted accurately from TCR beta sequences.

Germline V lookup: CDR1 SGHNT, CDR2 YENEEA. The CDR3 has 15 amino acids. Trimming removed 3 bases from V and 0 bases from J, with 8 bases in between. This clone was found once. What it binds is not known. The PCR employed 60 Vbeta primers together with 13 Jbeta primers. Profiled with immunoSEQ multiplex PCR; TCRdb holds only in-frame clones, not every one. Of roughly 150,000 clones detected, 80% to 90% appear once; the ten largest clones hold about 2.5%. The specimen was PBMCs. This receptor was identified in a young man in good health and CMV-seropositive. The V gene is TRBV11-3, the J gene TRBJ2-2; D unresolved. DNA for the CDR3: TGTGCCAGCAGCTTGCGTAGCCCGAACACCGGGGAGCTGTTTTTT. This gives the protein CASSLRSPNTGELFF.